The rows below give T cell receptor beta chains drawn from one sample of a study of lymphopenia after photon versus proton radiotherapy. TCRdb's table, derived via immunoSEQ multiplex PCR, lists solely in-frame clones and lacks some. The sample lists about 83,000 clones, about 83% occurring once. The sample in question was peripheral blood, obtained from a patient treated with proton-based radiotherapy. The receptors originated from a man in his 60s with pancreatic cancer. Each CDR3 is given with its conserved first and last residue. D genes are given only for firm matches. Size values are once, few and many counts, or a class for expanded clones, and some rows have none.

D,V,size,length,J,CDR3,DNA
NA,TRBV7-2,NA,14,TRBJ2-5,CASSLAGNGETQYF,TGTGCCAGCAGCTTGGCGGGGAACGGGGAGACCCAGTACTTC
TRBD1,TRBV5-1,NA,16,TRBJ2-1,CASSLGQVSSYNEQFF,TGCGCCAGCAGCCTTGGACAGGTGAGCTCCTACAATGAGCAGTTCTTC
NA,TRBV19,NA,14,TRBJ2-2,CASSLGPNTGELFF,TGTGCCAGTAGTCTAGGGCCGAACACCGGGGAGCTGTTTTTT
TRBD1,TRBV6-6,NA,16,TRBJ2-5,CASSRTRDRVSETQYF,TGTGCCAGCAGCAGAACTCGGGACAGGGTTTCGGAGACCCAGTACTTC
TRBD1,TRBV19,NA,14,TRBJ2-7,CASSMGDRVHEQYF,TGTGCCAGTAGTATGGGAGACAGGGTACACGAGCAGTACTTC
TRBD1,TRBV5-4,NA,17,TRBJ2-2,CASSLAGQGLSTGELFF,TGTGCCAGCAGCTTGGCGGGACAGGGGCTCAGCACCGGGGAGCTGTTTTTT
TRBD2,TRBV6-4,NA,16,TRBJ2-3,CASSDHSGISTDTQYF,TGTGCCAGCAGTGACCACAGCGGGATTAGCACAGATACGCAGTATTTT
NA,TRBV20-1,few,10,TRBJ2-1,CSAKGLKQFF,TGCAGTGCTAAGGGTCTTAAGCAGTTCTTC
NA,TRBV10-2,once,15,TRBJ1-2,CASSESWALGYGYTF,TGCGCCAGCAGTGAGTCGTGGGCGCTGGGCTATGGCTACACCTTC
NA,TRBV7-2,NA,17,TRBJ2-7,CASSPRALGVTAYEQYF,TGTGCCAGCAGCCCTCGGGCCCTTGGCGTTACCGCCTACGAGCAGTACTTC
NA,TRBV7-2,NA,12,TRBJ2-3,CASSLARDTQYF,TGTGCCAGCAGCTTAGCCCGGGATACGCAGTATTTT
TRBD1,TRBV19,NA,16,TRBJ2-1,CASRTPGQGSYNEQFF,TGTGCCAGTCGGACCCCGGGACAGGGTTCCTACAATGAGCAGTTCTTC
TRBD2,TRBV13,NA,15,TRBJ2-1,CASSPTSGSYNEQFF,TGTGCCAGCAGCCCAACTAGCGGGTCCTACAATGAGCAGTTCTTC
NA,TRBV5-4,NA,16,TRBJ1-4,CASSLGPSPTNEKLFF,TGTGCCAGCAGCTTGGGACCAAGTCCAACTAATGAAAAACTGTTTTTT
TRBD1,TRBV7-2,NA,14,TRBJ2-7,CASSYGTGLYEQYF,TGTGCCAGCAGCTACGGGACAGGGCTTTACGAGCAGTACTTC
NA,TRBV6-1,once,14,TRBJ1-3,CASTLEGSGNTIYF,TGTGCCAGCACTCTGGAGGGATCCGGAAACACCATATATTTT
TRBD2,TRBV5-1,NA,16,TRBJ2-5,CASSLGSGRAEETQYF,TGCGCCAGCAGCTTGGGTAGCGGGAGGGCAGAAGAGACCCAGTACTTC
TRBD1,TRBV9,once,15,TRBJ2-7,CASSVGGTGTYEQYF,TGTGCCAGCAGCGTAGGAGGGACAGGGACCTACGAGCAGTACTTC
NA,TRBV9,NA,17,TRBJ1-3,CASSVDPGQSSGNTIYF,TGTGCCAGCAGCGTAGACCCAGGGCAGAGCTCTGGAAACACCATATATTTT
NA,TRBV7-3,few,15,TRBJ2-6,CASSPTGSGANVLTF,TGTGCCAGCAGCCCGACAGGATCTGGGGCCAACGTCCTGACTTTC
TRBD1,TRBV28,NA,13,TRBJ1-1,CARPGQGGTEAFF,TGTGCCAGACCTGGACAGGGGGGCACTGAAGCTTTCTTT
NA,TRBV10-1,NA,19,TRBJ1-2,CASSAETAPHLQANYGYTF,TGCGCCAGCAGTGCAGAGACAGCTCCCCACCTTCAAGCTAACTATGGCTACACCTTC
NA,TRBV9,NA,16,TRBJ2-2,CASSVAGSSPTGELFF,TGTGCCAGCAGCGTTGCCGGGTCATCCCCCACCGGGGAGCTGTTTTTT
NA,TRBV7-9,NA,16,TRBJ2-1,CASSTSWVGSYNEQFF,TGTGCCAGCAGCACAAGCTGGGTTGGCTCCTACAATGAGCAGTTCTTC
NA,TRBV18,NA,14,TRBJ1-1,CASSGQTSNTEAFF,TGTGCCAGCTCAGGACAAACATCGAACACTGAAGCTTTCTTT
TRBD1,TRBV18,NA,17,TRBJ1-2,CASSPDSTGGTGYGYTF,TGTGCCAGCTCACCAGATTCTACAGGGGGGACGGGCTATGGCTACACCTTC
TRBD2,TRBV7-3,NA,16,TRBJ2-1,CASSRQTSGRGYEQFF,TGTGCCAGCAGCCGACAGACTAGCGGGAGGGGCTATGAGCAGTTCTTC
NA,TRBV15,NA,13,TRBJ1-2,CATSRDHGFGYTF,TGTGCCACCAGCAGAGATCACGGATTTGGCTACACCTTC
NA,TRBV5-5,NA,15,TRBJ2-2,CASSWLSGNTGELFF,TGTGCCAGCAGCTGGCTTAGCGGAAACACCGGGGAGCTGTTTTTT
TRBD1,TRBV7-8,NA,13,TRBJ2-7,CASSTQTGGEQYF,TGTGCCAGCAGCACCCAGACAGGGGGGGAGCAGTACTTC
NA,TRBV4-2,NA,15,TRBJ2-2,CASSRIGGNTGELFF,TGTGCCAGCAGCCGGATTGGGGGGAACACCGGGGAGCTGTTTTTT
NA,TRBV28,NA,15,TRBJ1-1,CASSFSAGVSTEAFF,TGTGCCAGCTCCTTTTCGGCGGGGGTGAGCACTGAAGCTTTCTTT
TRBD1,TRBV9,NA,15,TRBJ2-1,CASSLDRGTYNEQFF,TGTGCCAGCAGCCTGGACAGGGGGACCTACAATGAGCAGTTCTTC
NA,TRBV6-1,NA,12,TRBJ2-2,CASSPFAGELFF,TGTGCCAGCAGCCCGTTCGCCGGGGAGCTGTTTTTT
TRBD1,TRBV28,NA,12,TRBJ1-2,CASSYRGLGYTF,TGTGCCAGCAGTTACAGGGGATTGGGCTACACCTTC
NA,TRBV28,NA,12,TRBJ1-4,CASGLFNEKLFF,TGTGCTTCGGGACTTTTTAATGAAAAACTGTTTTTT
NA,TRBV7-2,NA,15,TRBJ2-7,CASSLPGTSKGEQYF,TGTGCCAGCAGCTTACCCGGGACTTCTAAGGGCGAGCAGTACTTC